The source of this TCR beta chain is a study of OX40 agonist ivuxolimab in advanced cancers. Study in general: Patients were infused with ivuxolimab every 2 weeks at 0.01 to 10 mg/kg.

The CDR3 runs 15 residues. Trimming removed 1 base from V and 4 bases from J, with 11 bases in between. The germline CDR1 and CDR2 sequences are SGHTA and FQGNSA. Exclusion of a patient followed from autoimmune disease history or systemic immunosuppression. Blood samples were obtained at baseline, cycle 4 day 1, and cycle 7 day 1. The repertoire was sequenced with immunoSEQ multiplex PCR; TCRdb's copy has only in-frame clones and lacks some. Among approximately 83,000 clones listed, about 84% were seen once. The receptor was derived from an adult with an advanced solid tumor such as melanoma, head and neck, liver or kidney cancer. The specimen was CD4+ or CD8+ T cells sorted from blood, collected in a trial of the OX40 agonist ivuxolimab. This chain links TRBV7-2 with TRBJ2-1; the D gene is possibly TRBD2 (6 bases). Written as DNA, the CDR3 is TGTGCCAGCAGCTTAGTCGGGGACTCATACAATGAGCAGTTCTTC. It yields the protein CASSLVGDSYNEQFF.